This entry lists 20 T cell receptor beta chains sequenced from one sample in a study of T cell responses to AZD1222 COVID-19 vaccine. Some clones are missing from TCRdb's copy, which holds only in-frame ones; the method was immunoSEQ multiplex PCR. Seen here are tens of thousands of clones, 60% to 80% observed once, and the top ten hold over 20%. The material sequenced was peripheral blood, taken on day 0 of AZD1222 vaccination. The receptor source for this set is an adult in good health.

The chain uses TRBV13 and TRBJ2-7; 9 bases line up with TRBD2. Trimming cost V 4 bases and J 4 bases; bases outside gene matches: 11. Germline CDR1 PRHDT, CDR2 FYEKMQ (reference sequence). The length of the CDR3 is 16 residues. This CDR3 reads CASSSLGAGGDYEQYF. As DNA, the CDR3 is TGTGCCAGCAGCTCCCTTGGGGCGGGAGGGGATTACGAGCAGTACTTC. Filled out from reference TRBV13 and TRBJ2-7, the complete variable domain reads AAGVIQSPRHLIKEKRETATLKCYPIPRHDTVYWYQQGPGQDPQFLISFYEKMQSDKGSIPDRFSAQQFSDYHSELNMSSLELGDSALYFCASSSLGAGGDYEQYFGPGTRLTVT.

This chain joins TRBV6-5 and TRBJ2-7; 8 nucleotides align to TRBD1. Germline V gene data show CDR1 as MNHEY and CDR2 as SVGAGI. This CDR3 contains 14 residues. V shed 7 bases and J 3 bases; nucleotides not matched to a gene: 8. CDR3 bases: TGTGCCAGCAACCGAGGCGGACAGGGCTACGAGCAGTACTTC. This codes for CASNRGGQGYEQYF.

This sequence joins TRBV10-3 and TRBJ2-5; 9 bases align to TRBD1. Germline V lookup: CDR1 ENHRY, CDR2 SYGVKD. The J segment lost 2 bases and the V segment lost 3 bases, leaving 1 base of the junction unmatched. The CDR3 runs to 14 residues. The CDR3 protein is CAISDDRGQETQYF. The CDR3 region has the DNA TGTGCCATCAGTGACGACAGGGGGCAAGAGACCCAGTACTTC.

This chain uses TRBV11-2 with TRBJ2-5; D ambiguous. The V end was cut by 1 base, the J end by 5 bases, with 14 bases between. Germline CDR1 is SGHAT and CDR2 is FQNNGV. CDR3 length: 15 residues. Here the CDR3 DNA reads TGTGCCAGCAGCTTAGGCGCGGTAGCTGGGGAGACCCAGTACTTC. This sequence encodes CASSLGAVAGETQYF.

The chain uses TRBV6-4 and TRBJ1-1; D not certain. The V end lost 6 bases, the J end lost 1 base, and 6 bases lay between the germline ends. The CDR3 length is 12 residues. Per germline, CDR1 MRHNA and CDR2 SNTAGT. CDR3 amino acids: CASRNRNTEAFF. CDR3 sequence (DNA): TGTGCCAGCAGGAACAGGAACACTGAAGCTTTCTTT.

This clone was detected once. The chain carries TRBV7-2 and TRBJ2-3; TRBD2 is a possible D gene (5 bases). V was shortened by 4 bases and J by 1 base, with 9 bases between the two germline ends. The CDR3 is 14 residues long. Germline lookup yields CDR1 SGHTA and CDR2 FQGNSA. The DNA for the CDR3 is TGTGCCAGCAGCTCACTAGAAGGCACAGATACGCAGTATTTT. Protein sequence: CASSSLEGTDTQYF.

V is TRBV18 and J is TRBJ1-5; TRBD1 might be the D (6 bases). V was pared by 1 base and J by 7 bases, with 11 bases between. The germline gives CDR1 KGHSH, CDR2 LQKENI. The CDR3 consists of 14 residues. In DNA, the CDR3 is TGTGCCAGCTCACCACAGGGGGAAAAACAGCCCCAGCATTTT. This codes for CASSPQGEKQPQHF.

The CDR3 reads CASSMEAYFYEQYF. The CDR3 DNA follows: TGTGCCAGTAGTATGGAGGCGTACTTCTACGAGCAGTACTTC. The V call is TRBV19, the J call TRBJ2-7; TRBD2 might be the D (5 bases). The CDR3 covers 14 residues. The V end was cut by 3 bases, the J end by 3 bases, with 12 bases between. The germline CDR1 and CDR2 sequences are LNHDA and SQIVND (reference sequence). Together with reference TRBV19 and TRBJ2-7, the CDR3 gives the full variable domain: DGGITQSPKYLFRKEGQNVTLSCEQNLNHDAMYWYRQDPGQGLRLIYYSQIVNDFQKGDIAEGYSVSREKKESFPLTVTSAQKNPTAFYLCASSMEAYFYEQYFGPGTRLTVT.

The chain has TRBV10-1 and TRBJ2-7; unclear D gene. V was trimmed by 3 bases and J by 3 bases, leaving 15 bases between them. This CDR3 region has 15 residues. Germline assignment: CDR1 WNHNN and CDR2 SYGVQD (reference sequence). CDR3 sequence reads: CASSEDASSGYEQYF. The CDR3 DNA reads as TGCGCCAGCAGTGAAGACGCCAGCTCTGGCTACGAGCAGTACTTC.

This chain connects TRBV5-6 to TRBJ2-5; D is undetermined. Germline V CDR1 and CDR2: SGHDT, YYEEEE. The CDR3 loop spans 14 amino acids. Between the trimmed V and J ends, which lost 2 bases and 0 bases, there was a span of 8 bases. CDR3 coding DNA: TGTGCCAGCAGCTTATCCCCGAACCAAGAGACCCAGTACTTC. Protein: CASSLSPNQETQYF.

This chain connects TRBV7-8 to TRBJ2-5; 9 nucleotides agree with TRBD2. The CDR3 sequence is 16 residues long. Germline V lookup: CDR1 SGHVS, CDR2 FQNEAQ. V dropped 4 bases and J dropped 2; count of bases not matched to a gene: 8. The chain's CDR3 is CASSSIRLAVQETQYF. The CDR3 nucleotides are TGTGCCAGCAGCTCCATTCGACTAGCGGTACAAGAGACCCAGTACTTC.

The chain has TRBV27 and TRBJ1-2, with D perhaps matching TRBD1 (6 bases). Germline V gene sequence: CDR1 MNHEY, CDR2 SMNVEV (reference sequence). The V end lost 2 bases, the J end lost 6 bases, and 10 bases lay between the germline ends. The CDR3 sequence is 13 residues long. The CDR3 sequence: CASSLKAGDGYTF. The CDR3 DNA follows: TGTGCCAGCAGTTTAAAGGCAGGGGATGGCTACACCTTC.

Judged by abundance, this clone is medium-sized. The rearrangement joins TRBV19 to TRBJ2-7, with TRBD1 matching over 9 bases. Looked up from germline, CDR1 is LNHDA and CDR2 is SQIVND (reference sequence). This CDR3 comprises 14 residues. V dropped 6 bases and J dropped 2; count of bases not matched to a gene: 5. CDR3 protein: CASRTGQGPYEQYF. The CDR3 nucleotides are TGTGCCAGTAGGACGGGACAGGGACCCTACGAGCAGTACTTC.

A few counts support this clone. This rearrangement joins TRBV19 to TRBJ2-5; D gene uncertain. Trimming shortened V by 3 bases and J by 5 bases, and 10 bases separated the two germline ends. There are 13 residues in the CDR3. Per the germline V gene, CDR1 is LNHDA and CDR2 is SQIVND (reference sequence). Written as DNA, the CDR3 is TGTGCCAGTAGTATCGACGGGTCTGAGACCCAGTACTTC. Amino acid sequence: CASSIDGSETQYF.

The V and J genes are TRBV2 and TRBJ1-1; 9 bases align to TRBD1. CDR1 is SNHLY and CDR2 is FYNNEI in the germline V gene. This CDR3 spans 14 amino acids. The junction had 6 bases not matched to a gene; V was cut back by 7 bases and J by 3 bases. The CDR3 nucleotides are TGTGCCAGCAACGACAGGGGGATGGACACTGAAGCTTTCTTT. Protein sequence: CASNDRGMDTEAFF.

The CDR3 DNA reads as TGTGCCAGCAGTCCCACTAGCGGGAGGTCCTACGAGCAGTACTTC. Amino acid sequence: CASSPTSGRSYEQYF. The chain recombines TRBV2 with TRBJ2-7; 12 bases match TRBD2. Losses at the gene ends were 5 bases for V and 1 base for J; bases not matched to a gene: 3. Germline V gives CDR1 SNHLY, CDR2 FYNNEI. The CDR3 sequence is 15 residues long.

This clone was found a few times. V gene TRBV4-3 combines with J gene TRBJ2-7; D gene unclear. V lost 2 bases, J lost 5 bases, and 10 bases lay in between. This CDR3 is 13 amino acids long. Germline lookup yields CDR1 LGHNA and CDR2 YSLEER. CDR3 region: CASSQFVGDEQYF. The CDR3 DNA reads as TGCGCCAGCAGCCAATTCGTTGGGGACGAGCAGTACTTC.

This clone has a single count. This chain uses TRBV4-1 with TRBJ2-1, with a tentative D call TRBD1 (5 bases). V dropped 6 bases and J dropped 7 bases, with 22 bases sitting between them. The CDR3 has 16 amino acids. Germline lookup yields CDR1 MGHRA and CDR2 YSYEKL. The DNA for the CDR3 is TGCGCCAGCAGACAAAGAGGTAGAGCAGGGTATAATGAGCAGTTCTTC. It yields the protein CASRQRGRAGYNEQFF.

The V gene is TRBV24-1, the J gene TRBJ2-5; D is undetermined. Germline V lookup: CDR1 KGHDR, CDR2 SFDVKD. CDR3 length equals 14 residues. Trimming took 3 bases from V and 3 from J, leaving 10 bases between them. CDR3: CATSDTPQEETQYF. CDR3 coding DNA: TGTGCCACCAGTGATACCCCTCAGGAAGAGACCCAGTACTTC.

The rearrangement joins TRBV20-1 to TRBJ2-7, with D unclear. Germline assignment: CDR1 DFQATT and CDR2 SNEGSKA (reference sequence). This CDR3 is 9 amino acids long. V gave up 5 bases and J gave up 4 bases, with 3 bases separating them. As DNA, the CDR3 is TGCAGTGCTGGATACGAGCAGTACTTC. Encoded protein: CSAGYEQYF.